These T cell receptor beta chains were read from a single sample in a study of blood T cells in healthy people across ages. TCRdb independently ran MiXCR on the 5' RACE reads; one entry per CDR3 protein. The profile covers roughly 2 million distinct CDR3 sequences, with about 50% appearing a single time and less than 2.5% taken by the ten largest. The specimen sequenced was blood. The origin of the receptors is a woman aged 40 to 50 in good health. The CDR3 runs from the conserved cysteine through the conserved F or W. Each record gives: clone size, V gene, J gene, D gene, CDR3 DNA, CDR3 protein. The D gene is left open where the match is weak. The listing skips clone size in some rows; elsewhere it reads once, few, many or a size class.

size: NA
V: TRBV7-2
J: TRBJ2-2
D: NA
DNA: TGTGCCAGCAAGACGAGGGCAACAGCGACGAACACCGGGGAGCTGTTTTTT
CDR3: CASKTRATATNTGELFF

size: NA
V: TRBV24-1
J: TRBJ1-1
D: NA
DNA: TGTGCCACCAGGGATACAGGGAACACTGAAGCTTTCTTT
CDR3: CATRDTGNTEAFF

size: NA
V: TRBV6-5
J: TRBJ2-1
D: NA
DNA: TGTGCCAGCAACCCGGGACACCTATCAAACAATGAGCAGTTCTTC
CDR3: CASNPGHLSNNEQFF

size: NA
V: TRBV9
J: TRBJ2-3
D: TRBD2
DNA: TGTGCCAGCAGCGAGAGCGGGGGGCACACAGATACGCAGTATTTT
CDR3: CASSESGGHTDTQYF

size: NA
V: TRBV20-1
J: TRBJ1-4
D: NA
DNA: TGCAGTGCAATCGATAGGGAAAAACTGTTTTTT
CDR3: CSAIDREKLFF

size: NA
V: TRBV6-5
J: TRBJ2-5
D: NA
DNA: TGTGCCAGCAGTTCCACCCGACTCCTCCTCGACAGATTACAAGAGACCCAGTACTTC
CDR3: CASSSTRLLLDRLQETQYF

size: NA
V: TRBV2
J: TRBJ1-5
D: NA
DNA: TGTGCCAGCAAAGTCAGCTGGAATCAGCCCCAGCATTTT
CDR3: CASKVSWNQPQHF

size: NA
V: TRBV29-1
J: TRBJ1-4
D: NA
DNA: TGTAGCATCAACCTTGGGGGGCTCAGGGAAAAACTGTTTTTT
CDR3: CSINLGGLREKLFF

size: NA
V: TRBV7-4
J: TRBJ2-1
D: NA
DNA: TGTGCCAGCACCCCGCCCCCGGCGTCACCCTACGATGAGCAGTTCTTC
CDR3: CASTPPPASPYDEQFF

size: NA
V: TRBV20-1
J: TRBJ2-6
D: NA
DNA: TGCAGTGCTAGACATAGAAAATCTGGGGCCAACGTCCTGACTTTC
CDR3: CSARHRKSGANVLTF

size: NA
V: TRBV24-1
J: TRBJ2-1
D: NA
DNA: TGTGCCACCAGTCAAGAGATCGACTACAATGAGCAGTTCTTC
CDR3: CATSQEIDYNEQFF

size: NA
V: TRBV20-1
J: TRBJ1-2
D: NA
DNA: TGCAGTGCTAGACCTCCCTATGGCTACACCTTC
CDR3: CSARPPYGYTF

size: few
V: TRBV2
J: TRBJ2-1
D: TRBD2
DNA: TGTGCCAGCAGTGAAGCGATGGCGGGGGGGCTCCTCAATGAGCAGTTCTTC
CDR3: CASSEAMAGGLLNEQFF

size: few
V: TRBV2
J: TRBJ2-5
D: NA
DNA: TGTGCCAGCAGTAGAACGGACAGACAAGAGACCCAGTACTTC
CDR3: CASSRTDRQETQYF

size: NA
V: TRBV29-1
J: TRBJ1-1
D: TRBD1
DNA: TGCAGCGTCGCGACCCCAGGGGGCGGAACTGAAGCTTTCTTT
CDR3: CSVATPGGGTEAFF

size: NA
V: TRBV7-2
J: TRBJ2-5
D: NA
DNA: TGTGCCAGCAGCCTGGGGTCGGCTACCTACAATGAGCAGTACTTC
CDR3: CASSLGSATYNEQYF

size: NA
V: TRBV20-1
J: TRBJ2-4
D: NA
DNA: TGCAGTGCCACCGTTATGGGGACCAAAAACATTCAGTACTTC
CDR3: CSATVMGTKNIQYF

size: NA
V: TRBV20-1
J: TRBJ2-7
D: TRBD2
DNA: TGCAGTGCTACCCCGGGGCCCTTCGGGGGGTTTAGCTCCTACGAGCAGTACTTC
CDR3: CSATPGPFGGFSSYEQYF

size: many
V: TRBV12-3/TRBV12-4
J: TRBJ1-2
D: NA
DNA: TGTGCCAGCAGTTTAACGGGGTCCTATGGCTACACCTTC
CDR3: CASSLTGSYGYTF

size: NA
V: TRBV11-2
J: TRBJ2-2
D: NA
DNA: TGTGCCAGCAGCTCATCCCGCGGTAACACCGGGGAGCTGTTTTTT
CDR3: CASSSSRGNTGELFF

size: few
V: TRBV7-2
J: TRBJ2-3
D: NA
DNA: TGTGCCAGCAGCCCCGGACATCGGGGCGGCACAGATACGCAGTATTTT
CDR3: CASSPGHRGGTDTQYF

size: NA
V: TRBV4-2
J: TRBJ2-3
D: TRBD2
DNA: TGTGCCAGCAGCCAATTCTCGTTAATTAGCGGGGGGGAGGCAGATACGCAGTATTTT
CDR3: CASSQFSLISGGEADTQYF

size: NA
V: TRBV29-1
J: TRBJ2-1
D: NA
DNA: TGCAGCGGAGGGGAGATCTCCTACAATGAGCAGTTCTTC
CDR3: CSGGEISYNEQFF

size: NA
V: TRBV5-1
J: TRBJ2-5
D: NA
DNA: TGCGCCAGCAGCTTGGCATCCCGGGCTCAAGAGACCCAGTACTTC
CDR3: CASSLASRAQETQYF

size: NA
V: TRBV6-5
J: TRBJ1-2
D: TRBD1
DNA: TGTGCCAGCAGTTACTACAGGGGAAACTATGGCTACACCTTC
CDR3: CASSYYRGNYGYTF

size: few
V: TRBV7-7
J: TRBJ2-5
D: TRBD1
DNA: TGTGCTAGCAGCGTTAATACAGGGGGAGAGACCCAGTACTTC
CDR3: CASSVNTGGETQYF

size: few
V: TRBV11-1
J: TRBJ2-5
D: NA
DNA: TGTGCCAGCAGCCTGACAGTCTGGGAGACCCAGTACTTC
CDR3: CASSLTVWETQYF

size: NA
V: TRBV4-2
J: TRBJ2-5
D: TRBD1
DNA: TGTGCCAGCAGCCAAGATGGGGACAGGGGATCGGAGACCCAGTACTTC
CDR3: CASSQDGDRGSETQYF

size: NA
V: TRBV25-1
J: TRBJ1-5
D: NA
DNA: TGTGCCAGCAGAGGGGTAGGCAGCAATCAGCCCCAGCATTTT
CDR3: CASRGVGSNQPQHF

size: NA
V: TRBV21-1
J: TRBJ2-3
D: NA
DNA: TGTGCCAGCAGCAAAGAGTTGAGGGACCTATGCACAGATACGCAGTATTTT
CDR3: CASSKELRDLCTDTQYF

size: NA
V: TRBV5-1
J: TRBJ2-1
D: NA
DNA: TGCGCCAGCATCTCCGAATGGGGCCGCGAGCAGTTCTTC
CDR3: CASISEWGREQFF

size: few
V: TRBV7-2
J: TRBJ1-2
D: TRBD1
DNA: TGTGCCAGCAGACTCGGGACAGGTGGCACAGTGGGGGGCTACACCTTC
CDR3: CASRLGTGGTVGGYTF